The rows below give T cell receptor beta chains drawn from one sample of a study of control samples from healthy donors and cancer patients. Sequencing was performed with immunoSEQ multiplex PCR; in TCRdb, only in-frame clones are kept and a portion is missing. The sample holds roughly 200,000 clones. Sequenced material: blood. The receptors shown here come from a woman aged 25 to 39 in good health. CDR3s include the opening cysteine and the closing phenylalanine or tryptophan. Each record gives: CDR3 DNA, CDR3 protein, J gene, V gene, CDR3 length, D gene. A D gene is named only where the DNA matches it firmly.

TGTGCCAGCAGCGTAGGACCAAAGGAGACCCAGTACTTC CASSVGPKETQYF TRBJ2-5 TRBV9 13 -
TGTGCCAGCAGTTTAGAGGGGGCAGTTTCACCCCTCCACTTT CASSLEGAVSPLHF TRBJ1-6 TRBV28 14 TRBD1
TGTGCCAGCAGTGAATTGACCGGGAATGAAAAACTGTTTTTT CASSELTGNEKLFF TRBJ1-4 TRBV2 14 -
TGCGCCAGCAGCTCTACTAGGCGGGGGAACAATGAGCAGTTCTTC CASSSTRRGNNEQFF TRBJ2-1 TRBV4-1 15 TRBD2
TGTGCCAGCAGTTGGGCGGTTGCTCGAGGATATGGCTACACCTTC CASSWAVARGYGYTF TRBJ1-2 TRBV28 15 -
TGTGCCACCAGCAGGAACTCTGAAAAACTGTTTTTT CATSRNSEKLFF TRBJ1-4 TRBV15 12 -
TGTGCCACCAGTCCCGGGCGGTGGGACTATGGCTACACCTTC CATSPGRWDYGYTF TRBJ1-2 TRBV24-1 14 -
TGTGCCATCAGTGAGCAGTACGAAGCTTTCTTT CAISEQYEAFF TRBJ1-1 TRBV10-3 11 -
TGTGCCACCCGTCCGGGACTAGTACGCACCGGGGAGCTGTTTTTT CATRPGLVRTGELFF TRBJ2-2 TRBV15 15 TRBD2
TGTGCCAGCAGTTTGTCAGGACAGGGCCTCTACGAGCAGTACTTC CASSLSGQGLYEQYF TRBJ2-7 TRBV6-5 15 TRBD1
TGTGCCAGCTTAGAGGGGAACTATGGCTACACCTTC CASLEGNYGYTF TRBJ1-2 TRBV28 12 -
TGCGCCAGCAGTGGGACTAGCGGTCCCGGGGAGCTGTTTTTT CASSGTSGPGELFF TRBJ2-2 TRBV10-2 14 TRBD2
TGCGCCAGCAGCACTGGCGGGACCGCGGTGGATGGCTACACCTTC CASSTGGTAVDGYTF TRBJ1-2 TRBV4-1 15 -
TGTGCCACCAGTGATTTCGGGGGAAACCAAGAGACCCAGTACTTC CATSDFGGNQETQYF TRBJ2-5 TRBV24-1 15 -
TGTGCCACACGGACAGAGGGAGGTTCACCCCTCCACTTT CATRTEGGSPLHF TRBJ1-6 TRBV6-6 13 -
TGTGCCAGCAGCTTAAGGACAGCGTTTGAAGCTTTCTTT CASSLRTAFEAFF TRBJ1-1 TRBV7-2 13 -
TGTGCCAGCAGCTGGGCGGGGTCAGGCAATCAGCCCCAGCATTTT CASSWAGSGNQPQHF TRBJ1-5 TRBV6-2/TRBV6-3 15 -
TGCGCCAGCAGCTTGTATGGGACAGACAGTTCACCCCTCCACTTT CASSLYGTDSSPLHF TRBJ1-6 TRBV5-1 15 TRBD1
TGTGCCAGCAGACGGGGCACTGAAGCTTTCTTT CASRRGTEAFF TRBJ1-1 TRBV2 11 -
TGTGCCACCAGCAGAGATAGTGAAAAACTGTTTTTT CATSRDSEKLFF TRBJ1-4 TRBV15 12 -
TGTGCCTGGAGCGACGGACTGAACACTGAAGCTTTCTTT CAWSDGLNTEAFF TRBJ1-1 TRBV30 13 -
TGTGCCAGCAGTCCAGGACTAGCGGGGGGACGGGAGACCCAGTACTTC CASSPGLAGGRETQYF TRBJ2-5 TRBV28 16 TRBD2
TGCGCCAGCAGCCTTAATTTCCGGGACAGGGGGCGAGTCGCTTTCTTT CASSLNFRDRGRVAFF TRBJ1-1 TRBV4-1 16 TRBD1
TGTGCCAGCGGAACAGGATTCCGACTCCTTGCTGGAAACACCATATATTTT CASGTGFRLLAGNTIYF TRBJ1-3 TRBV6-4 17 -
TGTGCCAGCAGCTTGGCTGAAACTGCGGGTGGCTACACCTTC CASSLAETAGGYTF TRBJ1-2 TRBV5-5 14 -
TGTGCCAGCAGCTTAGGACAGCTGTCAAATTCACCCCTCCACTTT CASSLGQLSNSPLHF TRBJ1-6 TRBV7-9 15 -
TGCGCCAGCAGCTTGGGTTGGGACAGGAACAATGAGCAGTTCTTC CASSLGWDRNNEQFF TRBJ2-1 TRBV5-1 15 TRBD1
TGCGCCAGCAGCCAGAGACAGGGGCCGAATGAAAAACTGTTTTTT CASSQRQGPNEKLFF TRBJ1-4 TRBV4-1 15 TRBD1
TGCGCCAGCAGCCATTTCTCCGGGACAGGGACGCGAGACGAGCAGTTCTTC CASSHFSGTGTRDEQFF TRBJ2-1 TRBV4-1 17 TRBD1
TGTGCCAGTAGTCCCCGGACAGGGAGCGAGGGCCAAGAGACCCAGTACTTC CASSPRTGSEGQETQYF TRBJ2-5 TRBV19 17 TRBD1
TGTGCCAGCAGTTCAGGGGGACGTACGGAGACCCAGTACTTC CASSSGGRTETQYF TRBJ2-5 TRBV6-5 14 TRBD1
TGCGCCAGCAGCCAAGAAGGATATAGGCGGGGTTCCGACGAGCAGTACTTC CASSQEGYRRGSDEQYF TRBJ2-7 TRBV4-1 17 -
TGTGCCACCAGCAGAGATCGATGGGTAGGGAACACTGAAGCTTTCTTT CATSRDRWVGNTEAFF TRBJ1-1 TRBV15 16 -
TGCGCCAGCAGCCACCGACAGGGGATCTACGAGCAGTACTTC CASSHRQGIYEQYF TRBJ2-7 TRBV4-1 14 TRBD1
TGTGCCAGCAGCGTACAGGACAGGAGATGGAAAGGCTCCTACGAGCAGTACTTC CASSVQDRRWKGSYEQYF TRBJ2-7 TRBV9 18 TRBD1
TGTGCCAGCAGTTACGGCGCCTCCTACGAGCAGTACTTC CASSYGASYEQYF TRBJ2-7 TRBV6-2/TRBV6-3 13 -
TGTGCCAGCAGCTACGGAACCGGGACGACGGGCTATGGCTACACCTTC CASSYGTGTTGYGYTF TRBJ1-2 TRBV13 16 -
TGTGCCAGCAGCGTAGCCCCAGGGTGGAACAACTATGGCTACACCTTC CASSVAPGWNNYGYTF TRBJ1-2 TRBV9 16 -
TGTGCCAGCAGCTTAAGGACAGGGAGATTAGATTCTGGGGCCAACGTCCTGACTTTC CASSLRTGRLDSGANVLTF TRBJ2-6 TRBV7-3 19 TRBD1
TGTGCCAGCTCAGCTTTCCGGGACACCACTGAAGCTTTCTTT CASSAFRDTTEAFF TRBJ1-1 TRBV18 14 -
TGTGCCAGCAGCTTAGCCCAGGGTTCGACTGGCTACACCTTC CASSLAQGSTGYTF TRBJ1-2 TRBV7-9 14 -
TGTGCCAGCAGCGTCAGACAGGGCTCCTACGAGCAGTACTTC CASSVRQGSYEQYF TRBJ2-7 TRBV9 14 TRBD1
TGCGCCAGCAGCTTCAGGACAGGGGAAATCCCCTACGAGCAGTACTTC CASSFRTGEIPYEQYF TRBJ2-7 TRBV4-1 16 TRBD1
TGTGCCAGCAGCTTGGAGGCTAGCCCTACAGATACGCAGTATTTT CASSLEASPTDTQYF TRBJ2-3 TRBV5-8 15 -
TGTGCCAGCACACAACGACCGGGACAGTTTAATGAAAAACTGTTTTTT CASTQRPGQFNEKLFF TRBJ1-4 TRBV27 16 TRBD1
TGTGCCAGCAGCTTGAGGACTAGCGGGGAATCTGCAGATACGCAGTATTTT CASSLRTSGESADTQYF TRBJ2-3 TRBV7-8 17 TRBD2
TGTGCCAGCAGCTTAACCGGAGGGACTATTCAGTACTTC CASSLTGGTIQYF TRBJ2-4 TRBV7-3 13 -
TGTGCCAGCAAGGGGACCCGGGACACTCCCTCCTACGAGCAGTACTTC CASKGTRDTPSYEQYF TRBJ2-7 TRBV19 16 -
TGTGCCAGCAGCCCCCCGGGTACAGGGAGGGAAAAACTGTTTTTT CASSPPGTGREKLFF TRBJ1-4 TRBV7-9 15 -
TGCGCCAGCTCCACCCTAGCGGGGGGCCCTGGAGATACGCAGTATTTT CASSTLAGGPGDTQYF TRBJ2-3 TRBV10-1 16 TRBD2
TGTGCCAGCAGCACACAAGCGGGGGGGGCTGGAGATACGCAGTATTTT CASSTQAGGAGDTQYF TRBJ2-3 TRBV7-2 16 TRBD2
TGTGCCAGCAGTGACAAGGGAAATTATGGCTACACCTTC CASSDKGNYGYTF TRBJ1-2 TRBV25-1 13 -
TGTGCCAGCAGCCGGGATCAACAGGGGGCAGGTGAAAAACTGTTTTTT CASSRDQQGAGEKLFF TRBJ1-4 TRBV5-4 16 TRBD1
TGTGCCAGCAGTTTGGAGAGGGGTCAGCCCCAGCATTTT CASSLERGQPQHF TRBJ1-5 TRBV12-3/TRBV12-4 13 -
TGCGCCAGCAGCCCCACTTGGGCCCTCCTGGGGGAGCAGTACTTC CASSPTWALLGEQYF TRBJ2-7 TRBV4-3 15 -
TGTGCCAGCAGCCGACAACTCTACGAGCAGTACTTC CASSRQLYEQYF TRBJ2-7 TRBV7-2 12 -
TGTGCCAGCAGCTCACAGGGGGGCCCGAATGAGCAGTTCTTC CASSSQGGPNEQFF TRBJ2-1 TRBV7-3 14 TRBD1